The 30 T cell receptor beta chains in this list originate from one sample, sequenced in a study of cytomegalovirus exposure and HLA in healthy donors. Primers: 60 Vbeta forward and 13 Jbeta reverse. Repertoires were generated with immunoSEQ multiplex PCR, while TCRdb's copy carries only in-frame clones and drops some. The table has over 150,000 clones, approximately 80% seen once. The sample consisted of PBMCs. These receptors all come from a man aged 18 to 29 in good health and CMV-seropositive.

The CDR3: CASSQPGTGTDTQYF. The CDR3 DNA reads as TGTGCCAGCAGCCAACCCGGGACAGGGACAGATACGCAGTATTTT. The rearrangement links TRBV4-2 to TRBJ2-3; the match to TRBD1 covers 9 bases. This CDR3 has 15 residues. The ends lost 2 bases at V and 3 bases at J; junction bases unmatched: 3. Germline V gives CDR1 LGHNA, CDR2 YNFKEQ.

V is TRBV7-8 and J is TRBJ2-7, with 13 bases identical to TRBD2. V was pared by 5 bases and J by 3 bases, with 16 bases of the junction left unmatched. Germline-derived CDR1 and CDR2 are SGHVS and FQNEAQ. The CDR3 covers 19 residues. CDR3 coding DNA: TGTGCCAGCAGCGGAAAGGGACTAGCGGGACTATCCCTAAACTACGAGCAGTACTTC. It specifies CASSGKGLAGLSLNYEQYF.

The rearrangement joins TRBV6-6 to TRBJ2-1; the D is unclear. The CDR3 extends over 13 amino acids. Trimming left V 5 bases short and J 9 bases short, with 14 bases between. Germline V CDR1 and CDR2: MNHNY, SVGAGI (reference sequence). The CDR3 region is CASSPRAPPEQFF. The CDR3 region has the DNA TGTGCCAGCAGTCCCCGAGCTCCACCTGAGCAGTTCTTC.

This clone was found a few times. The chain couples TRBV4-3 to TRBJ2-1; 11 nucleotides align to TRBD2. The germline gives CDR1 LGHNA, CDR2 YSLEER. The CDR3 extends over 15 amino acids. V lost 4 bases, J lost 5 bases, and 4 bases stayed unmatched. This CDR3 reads CASSLSGGAHNEQFF. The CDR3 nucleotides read TGCGCCAGCAGCCTTAGCGGGGGGGCCCACAATGAGCAGTTCTTC.

CDR3 in amino acids: CASSLRTGAGIGFF. As DNA, the CDR3 is TGTGCCAGCAGTCTCCGGACAGGGGCCGGGATAGGGTTCTTC. The chain is built from TRBV28 and TRBJ2-1; TRBD1 matches at 9 bases. Germline CDR1 is MDHEN and CDR2 is SYDVKM. The CDR3 totals 14 residues. V was clipped by 5 bases and J by 15 bases; unmatched bases: 14. The variable domain in full, completed from reference TRBV28 and TRBJ2-1, reads DVKVTQSSRYLVKRTGEKVFLECVQDMDHENMFWYRQDPGLGLRLIYFSYDVKMKEKGDIPEGYSVSREKKERFSLILESASTNQTSMYLCASSLRTGAGIGFFGPGTRLTVL.

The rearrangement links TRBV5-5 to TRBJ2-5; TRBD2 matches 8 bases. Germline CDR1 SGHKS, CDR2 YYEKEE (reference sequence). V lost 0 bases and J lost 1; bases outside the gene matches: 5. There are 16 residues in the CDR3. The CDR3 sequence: CASSLGVSGVQETQYF. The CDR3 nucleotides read TGTGCCAGCAGCTTGGGGGTTAGCGGGGTCCAAGAGACCCAGTACTTC.

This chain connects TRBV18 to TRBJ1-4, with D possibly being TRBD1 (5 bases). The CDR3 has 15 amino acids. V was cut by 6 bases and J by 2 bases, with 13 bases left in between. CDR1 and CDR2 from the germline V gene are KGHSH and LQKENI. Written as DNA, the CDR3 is TGTGCCAGCTCCCAAGGCGGGGGGACTAATGAAAAACTGTTTTTT. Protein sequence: CASSQGGGTNEKLFF.

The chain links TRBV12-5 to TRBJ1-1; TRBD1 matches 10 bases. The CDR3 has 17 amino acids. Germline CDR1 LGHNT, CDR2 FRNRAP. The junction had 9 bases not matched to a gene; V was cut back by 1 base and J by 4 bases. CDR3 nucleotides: TGTGCTAGTGGTTTGGAAGCTAGGACAGGGGGGCGCACTGAAGCTTTCTTT. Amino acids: CASGLEARTGGRTEAFF. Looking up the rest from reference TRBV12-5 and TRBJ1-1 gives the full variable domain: DARVTQTPRHKVTEMGQEVTMRCQPILGHNTVFWYRQTMMQGLELLAYFRNRAPLDDSGMPKDRFSAEMPDATLATLKIQPSEPRDSAVYFCASGLEARTGGRTEAFFGQGTRLTVV.

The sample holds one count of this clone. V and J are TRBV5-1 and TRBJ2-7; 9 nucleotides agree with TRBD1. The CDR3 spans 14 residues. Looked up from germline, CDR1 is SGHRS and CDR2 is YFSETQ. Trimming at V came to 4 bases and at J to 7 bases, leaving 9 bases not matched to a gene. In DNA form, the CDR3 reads TGCGCCAGCAGCCCAGACGGACAGGGGAGGGAGCAGTACTTC. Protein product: CASSPDGQGREQYF. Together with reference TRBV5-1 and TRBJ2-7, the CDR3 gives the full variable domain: KAGVTQTPRYLIKTRGQQVTLSCSPISGHRSVSWYQQTPGQGLQFLFEYFSETQRNKGNFPGRFSGRQFSNSRSEMNVSTLELGDSALYLCASSPDGQGREQYFGPGTRLTVT.

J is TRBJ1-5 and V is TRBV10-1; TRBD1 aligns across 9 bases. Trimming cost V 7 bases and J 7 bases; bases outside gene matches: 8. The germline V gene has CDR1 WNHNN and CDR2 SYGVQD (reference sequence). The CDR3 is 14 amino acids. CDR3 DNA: TGCGCCAGCAATACGGGGACAGGGATCCAGCCCCAGCATTTT. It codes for CASNTGTGIQPQHF.

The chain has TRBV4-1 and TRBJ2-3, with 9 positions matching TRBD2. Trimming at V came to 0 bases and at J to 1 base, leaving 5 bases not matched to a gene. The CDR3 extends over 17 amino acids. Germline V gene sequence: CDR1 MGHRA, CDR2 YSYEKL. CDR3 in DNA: TGCGCCAGCAGCCAAGAAGGTCCTAGCGGGGGCACAGATACGCAGTATTTT. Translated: CASSQEGPSGGTDTQYF.

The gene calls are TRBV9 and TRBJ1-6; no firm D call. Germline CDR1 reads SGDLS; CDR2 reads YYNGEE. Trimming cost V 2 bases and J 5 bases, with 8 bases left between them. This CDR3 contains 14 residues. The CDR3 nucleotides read TGTGCCAGCAGCGTCGGGTCGGATAATTCACCCCTCCACTTT. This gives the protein CASSVGSDNSPLHF.

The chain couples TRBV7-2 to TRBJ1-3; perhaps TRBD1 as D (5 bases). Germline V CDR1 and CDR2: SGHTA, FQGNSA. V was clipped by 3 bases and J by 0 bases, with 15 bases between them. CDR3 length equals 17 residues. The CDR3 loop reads CASSFATGLLSGNTIYF. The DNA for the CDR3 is TGTGCCAGCAGCTTCGCCACAGGACTACTCTCTGGAAACACCATATATTTT.

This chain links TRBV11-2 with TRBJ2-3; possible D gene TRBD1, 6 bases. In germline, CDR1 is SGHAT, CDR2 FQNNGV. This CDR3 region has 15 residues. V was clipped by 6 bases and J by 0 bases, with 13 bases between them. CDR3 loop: CASSSQGSSTDTQYF. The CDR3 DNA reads TGTGCCAGCAGTTCCCAGGGGTCTAGCACAGATACGCAGTATTTT.

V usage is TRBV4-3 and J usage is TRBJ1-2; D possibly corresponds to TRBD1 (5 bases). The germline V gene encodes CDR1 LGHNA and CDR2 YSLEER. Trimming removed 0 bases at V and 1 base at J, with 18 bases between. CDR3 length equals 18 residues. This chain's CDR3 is CASSQDRTWAPFNYGYTF. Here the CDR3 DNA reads TGCGCCAGCAGCCAAGATAGGACATGGGCACCCTTTAACTATGGCTACACCTTC.

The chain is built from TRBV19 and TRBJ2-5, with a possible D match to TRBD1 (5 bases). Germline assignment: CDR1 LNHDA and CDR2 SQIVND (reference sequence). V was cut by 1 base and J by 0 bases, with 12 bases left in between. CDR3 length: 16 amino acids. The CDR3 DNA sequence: TGTGCCAGTAGTATAGCAAACCAGGGAAACCAAGAGACCCAGTACTTC. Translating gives CASSIANQGNQETQYF.

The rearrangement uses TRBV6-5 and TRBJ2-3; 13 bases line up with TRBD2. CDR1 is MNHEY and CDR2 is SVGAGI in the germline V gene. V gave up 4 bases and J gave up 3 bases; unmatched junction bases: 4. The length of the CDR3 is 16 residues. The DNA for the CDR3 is TGTGCCAGCAGTTCAGGGACTAGCGGGGTGACAGATACGCAGTATTTT. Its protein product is CASSSGTSGVTDTQYF.

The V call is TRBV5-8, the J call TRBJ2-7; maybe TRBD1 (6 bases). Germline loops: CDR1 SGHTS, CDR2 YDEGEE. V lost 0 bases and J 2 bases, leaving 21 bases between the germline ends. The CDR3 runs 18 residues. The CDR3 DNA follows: TGTGCCAGCAGCTTGGAAGGTTTGACCAGGGGTACACCCTACGAGCAGTACTTC. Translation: CASSLEGLTRGTPYEQYF.

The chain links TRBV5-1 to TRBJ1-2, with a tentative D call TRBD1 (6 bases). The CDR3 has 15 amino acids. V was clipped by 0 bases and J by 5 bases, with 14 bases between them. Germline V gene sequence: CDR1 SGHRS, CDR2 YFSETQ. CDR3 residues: CASSLVSGQLYGYTF. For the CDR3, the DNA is TGCGCCAGCAGCTTGGTCTCAGGACAGCTTTATGGCTACACCTTC.

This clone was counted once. The CDR3 sequence is CASSGPQGYEQYF. The CDR3 DNA reads TGCGCCAGCAGTGGACCCCAGGGGTACGAGCAGTACTTC. The chain carries TRBV10-2 and TRBJ2-7; D possibly corresponds to TRBD1 (6 bases). With 4 bases removed from V and 4 bases from J, the gap between germline ends came to 11 bases. From germline, CDR1 is WSHSY and CDR2 SAAADI. This CDR3 has 13 residues.

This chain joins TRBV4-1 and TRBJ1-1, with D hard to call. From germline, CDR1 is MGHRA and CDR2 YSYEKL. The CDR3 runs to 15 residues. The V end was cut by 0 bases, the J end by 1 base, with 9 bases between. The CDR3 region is CASSQDVGRNTEAFF. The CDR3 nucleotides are TGCGCCAGCAGCCAAGATGTCGGGAGGAACACTGAAGCTTTCTTT.

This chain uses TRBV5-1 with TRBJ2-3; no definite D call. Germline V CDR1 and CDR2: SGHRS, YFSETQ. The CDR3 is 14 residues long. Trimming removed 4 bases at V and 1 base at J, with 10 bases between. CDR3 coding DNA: TGCGCCAGCAGCCAGTCCGCGGGCACAGATACGCAGTATTTT. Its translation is CASSQSAGTDTQYF.

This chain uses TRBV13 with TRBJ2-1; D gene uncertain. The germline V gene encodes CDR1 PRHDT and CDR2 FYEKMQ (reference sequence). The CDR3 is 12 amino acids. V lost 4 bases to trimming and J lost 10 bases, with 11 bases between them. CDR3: CASSSRVKEQFF. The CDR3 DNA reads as TGTGCCAGCAGCTCTCGGGTAAAAGAGCAGTTCTTC.

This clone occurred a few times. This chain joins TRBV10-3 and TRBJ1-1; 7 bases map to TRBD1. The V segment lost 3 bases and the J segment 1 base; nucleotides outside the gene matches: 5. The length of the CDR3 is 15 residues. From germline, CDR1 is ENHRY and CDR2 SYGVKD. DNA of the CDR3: TGTGCCATCAGTGACCCGGGACAGAAGAACACTGAAGCTTTCTTT. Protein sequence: CAISDPGQKNTEAFF.

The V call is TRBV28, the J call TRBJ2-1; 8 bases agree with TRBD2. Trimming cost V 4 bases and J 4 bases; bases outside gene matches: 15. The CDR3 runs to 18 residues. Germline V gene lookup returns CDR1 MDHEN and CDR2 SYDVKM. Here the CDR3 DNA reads TGTGCCAGCAGTTCTAACGCACCCGCGGGGGGCTTTTACAATGAGCAGTTCTTC. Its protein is CASSSNAPAGGFYNEQFF.

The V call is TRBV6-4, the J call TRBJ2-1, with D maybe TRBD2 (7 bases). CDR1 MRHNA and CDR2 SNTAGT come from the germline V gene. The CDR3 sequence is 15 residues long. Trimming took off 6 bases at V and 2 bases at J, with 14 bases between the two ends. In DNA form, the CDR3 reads TGTGCCAGCAGCCTGTGGGGGGGGCCCTACAATGAGCAGTTCTTC. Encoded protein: CASSLWGGPYNEQFF.

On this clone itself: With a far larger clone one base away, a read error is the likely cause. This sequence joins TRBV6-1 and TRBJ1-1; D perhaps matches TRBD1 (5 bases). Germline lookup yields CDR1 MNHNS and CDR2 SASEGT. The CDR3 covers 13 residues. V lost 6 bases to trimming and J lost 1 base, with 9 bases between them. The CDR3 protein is CASSPTANTEAFF. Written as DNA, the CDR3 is TGTGCCAGCAGCCCGACAGCGAACACTGAAGCTTTCTTT.

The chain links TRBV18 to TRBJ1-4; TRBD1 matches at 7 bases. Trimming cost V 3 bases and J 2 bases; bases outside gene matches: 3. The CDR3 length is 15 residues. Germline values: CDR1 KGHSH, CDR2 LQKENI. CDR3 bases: TGTGCCAGCTCACCCGGACAGGCGACTAATGAAAAACTGTTTTTT. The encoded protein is CASSPGQATNEKLFF.

The CDR3 reads CASSELAGGQNEQFF. CDR3 in DNA: TGTGCCAGTAGTGAACTAGCGGGGGGCCAGAATGAGCAGTTCTTC. The V call is TRBV19, the J call TRBJ2-1; 12 nucleotides line up with TRBD2. V lost 5 bases and J lost 7; bases outside the gene matches: 6. Germline values: CDR1 LNHDA, CDR2 SQIVND (reference sequence). The CDR3 contains 15 residues.

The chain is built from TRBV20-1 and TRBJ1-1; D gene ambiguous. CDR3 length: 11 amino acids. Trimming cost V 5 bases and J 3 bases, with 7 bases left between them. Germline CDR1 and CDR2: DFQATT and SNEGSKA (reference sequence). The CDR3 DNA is TGCAGTGCTCCTCGGGACACTGAAGCTTTCTTT. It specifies CSAPRDTEAFF.